The rows below give T cell receptor beta chains drawn from one sample of a study of breast tumors, draining lymph nodes, adjacent tissues. Each CDR3 protein gets one entry after TCRdb re-called the multiplex PCR reads with MiXCR. The repertoire has about 25,000 distinct CDR3 sequences, roughly 21% of them found once; the top ten carry 13%. The sample taken for sequencing was breast tumor tissue. Every receptor here comes from a female donor with breast cancer. Some clones in this sample may be carry-over from other donors' samples. Each CDR3 is given with its conserved first and last residue. The D gene is left open where the match is weak. Clone size is shown for a subset of rows, as once, few, many or a class of expanded clone.

d_call	clone_size	v_call	j_call	cdr3_nt	cdr3_aa
-	medium-sized	TRBV11-2	TRBJ2-7	TGTGCCAGCAGCCCTTCTCTAAACCGCGAGCAGTACTTC	CASSPSLNREQYF
-	-	TRBV6-5	TRBJ1-6	TGTGCCAGCAGCAGACTGACAAGACATAATTCACCCCTCCACTTT	CASSRLTRHNSPLHF
TRBD2	many	TRBV20-1	TRBJ2-1	TGCAGTGCTAGCGCGGGAGATGAGCAGTTCTTC	CSASAGDEQFF
TRBD1	many	TRBV5-1	TRBJ2-1	TGCGCCAGCAGCTCCCTGACAGGGGAAGTCAATGAGCAGTTCTTC	CASSSLTGEVNEQFF
-	few	TRBV29-1	TRBJ1-1	TGCAGCGTTGGGGGCAGCACTGAAGCTTTCTTT	CSVGGSTEAFF
-	many	TRBV3-1	TRBJ1-2	TGTGCCAGCAGCCCGACCGCCTCACAGGGAACTTGGGGCTACACCTTC	CASSPTASQGTWGYTF
-	many	TRBV9	TRBJ2-3	TGTGCCAGCAGCGTAGGGGCGTACACAGATACGCAGTATTTT	CASSVGAYTDTQYF
TRBD1	-	TRBV20-1	TRBJ2-7	TGCAGTGCTAGGGATATTGGGCAGGGGGATAGGGAGCAGTACTTC	CSARDIGQGDREQYF
-	-	TRBV15	TRBJ2-1	TGTGCCACCAGCATTATGGGCCGAAACAATGAGCAGTTCTTC	CATSIMGRNNEQFF
TRBD2	many	TRBV24-1	TRBJ2-3	TGTGCCACCAGTGATTTACGCGGGAGGGCAGATACGCAGTATTTT	CATSDLRGRADTQYF
-	many	TRBV27	TRBJ2-5	TGTGCCAGCAGTTTGTCACAGGGCGGGGAGACCCAGTACTTC	CASSLSQGGETQYF
-	medium-sized	TRBV2	TRBJ2-3	TGTGCCAGCAGTGAAGCGCTTTCAGATACGCAGTATTTT	CASSEALSDTQYF
-	-	TRBV6-6	TRBJ2-5	TGTGCCGGCAGATACAAGGGGACGGGTGGCGGGGAGACCCAGCACTTC	CAGRYKGTGGGETQHF
-	-	TRBV11-2	TRBJ2-7	TGTGCCAGCAGCAGTTCAACCTTGGGGCTGGCAGGCTACGAGCTGTACTTC	CASSSSTLGLAGYELYF
-	-	TRBV7-9	TRBJ1-4	TGTGCCAGCAGCGCGGACATTAATGAAAAACTGTTTTTT	CASSADINEKLFF
-	many	TRBV4-2	TRBJ2-3	TGTGCCAGCAGCCCCCGGGGAAGCGGAGGAGCAGATACGCAGTATTTT	CASSPRGSGGADTQYF
TRBD1	many	TRBV28	TRBJ2-7	TGTGCCAGCAGCCCTTTTGGGGACAGGGGTATCTACGAGCAGTACTTC	CASSPFGDRGIYEQYF
TRBD2	medium-sized	TRBV2	TRBJ2-2	TGTGCCAGCCAGGGCGGGGGGAACACCGGGGAGCTGTTTTTT	CASQGGGNTGELFF
-	-	TRBV20-1	TRBJ1-5	TGCAGTGCTCCTCCAACGCTTTGGCCCCGGCATTTT	CSAPPTLWPRHF
TRBD1	many	TRBV5-4	TRBJ1-2	TGTGCCAGCAGCCCCCGGACAGGGAGGCATGGCGGCTACACCTTC	CASSPRTGRHGGYTF
-	medium-sized	TRBV7-8	TRBJ2-1	TGTGCCAGCAGCTCCGGACTCCCGCTACGGGAGCAGTTCTTC	CASSSGLPLREQFF
-	many	TRBV28	TRBJ1-2	TGTGCCAGCAGTTTACCCGGGGCATATGGCTACACCTTC	CASSLPGAYGYTF
TRBD2	many	TRBV19	TRBJ2-5	TGTGCCAGTAGTATATCCCCCCCGGTGGGGGGGGGGAGGCAAGAGACCCAGTACTTC	CASSISPPVGGGRQETQYF
TRBD1	-	TRBV10-3	TRBJ1-1	TGTGCCATCAAACAGGGGGATGCTGAAGCTTTCTTT	CAIKQGDAEAFF
TRBD1	many	TRBV7-2	TRBJ2-7	TGTGCCAGCAGCTGGACAGGGGGCTACGAGCAGTACTTC	CASSWTGGYEQYF
-	medium-sized	TRBV4-1	TRBJ2-1	TGCGCCAGCAGCCGAGCTACTAGCTCCTACAATGAGCAGTTCTTC	CASSRATSSYNEQFF
-	many	TRBV6-1	TRBJ1-6	TGTGCCAGCTCAAATACCGACTCCTATAATTCACCCCTCCACTTT	CASSNTDSYNSPLHF
-	many	TRBV6-2/TRBV6-3	TRBJ2-1	TGTGCCAGCAGTTTTTCTTCGGGTAGGGAGAGCGGCTACAATGAGCAGTTCTTC	CASSFSSGRESGYNEQFF
-	-	TRBV4-1	TRBJ1-1	TGCGCCAGCAGCCAAGGAGAAGTGGACACTGAAGCTTTCTTT	CASSQGEVDTEAFF
-	many	TRBV7-6	TRBJ1-3	TGTGCCAGCAGCTTAGTCCCCGGTACTGGAAACACCATATATTTT	CASSLVPGTGNTIYF
TRBD2	many	TRBV2	TRBJ2-1	TGTGCCAGCAGTCTTACTAGCGGGAGCTCCTACAATGAGCAGTTCTTC	CASSLTSGSSYNEQFF
TRBD2	many	TRBV5-1	TRBJ2-1	TGCGCCAGCAGCTTGACTTGGGCTAGCGGTAATGAGCAGTTCTTC	CASSLTWASGNEQFF
-	many	TRBV20-1	TRBJ2-3	TGCAGTGCTAGTCCCGGACAAACCCTCAAGGGAGCGCAGTATTTT	CSASPGQTLKGAQYF
TRBD1	many	TRBV6-1	TRBJ1-6	TGTGCCAGCAGTCCTGACAGGGTTCTGGGGAATTCACCCCTCCACTTT	CASSPDRVLGNSPLHF
-	-	TRBV30	TRBJ1-5	TGTGCCTGGAGTGTACGGAGGCAGGGAGAGGGTCAGCCCCAGCATTTT	CAWSVRRQGEGQPQHF
TRBD1	many	TRBV5-6	TRBJ2-5	TGTGCCAGCAGCTTGGTGGGACAGGGAGGAGAGACCCAGTACTTC	CASSLVGQGGETQYF
TRBD2	few	TRBV30	TRBJ2-5	TGTGCCTGGGAGGGACTAGGCAAGAGAACCCAGTACTTC	CAWEGLGKRTQYF
-	many	TRBV7-9	TRBJ1-5	TGTGCCAGCAGCTTTGGGGGGGTCGGTCAGCCCCAGCATTTT	CASSFGGVGQPQHF
TRBD1	-	TRBV20-1	TRBJ1-5	TGCAGTGCTAGGGATCCCGGGACAGGGGGCAATCAGCCCCAGCATTTT	CSARDPGTGGNQPQHF
TRBD2	many	TRBV24-1	TRBJ2-3	TGTGCCACCAGGGGCGGGGGGATGGCCGGCACAGATACGCAGTATTTT	CATRGGGMAGTDTQYF
TRBD2	few	TRBV28	TRBJ2-1	TGTGCCAGCAGTTTATGGGGACTAGCGGTTTACAATGAGCAGTTCTTC	CASSLWGLAVYNEQFF
TRBD1	medium-sized	TRBV10-2	TRBJ2-5	TGCGCCAGCTCGCGACAGGGTGTACAAGAGACCCAGTACTTC	CASSRQGVQETQYF
-	many	TRBV5-1	TRBJ2-5	TGCGCCAGCAGCGCAGCAGGCCCCCCCCAGGAGACCCAGTACTTC	CASSAAGPPQETQYF
-	many	TRBV7-2	TRBJ2-1	TGTGCCAGCAGCTTATTGGGCGTTGAATGGCAGTTCTTC	CASSLLGVEWQFF
-	many	TRBV2	TRBJ2-7	TGTGCCAGCAGTGGTTTCGGTCCCTACGAGCAGTACTTC	CASSGFGPYEQYF
-	-	TRBV18	TRBJ2-2	TGTGCCAGCTCACCACCGGTGGGGCCGTCGCCCGGGGAGCTGTTTTTT	CASSPPVGPSPGELFF
TRBD1	few	TRBV6-5	TRBJ1-2	TGTGCCAGCAGTTACGCTCTGACAGGGGACGGCTACACCTTC	CASSYALTGDGYTF
TRBD2	many	TRBV20-1	TRBJ2-3	TGCAGTGCTAGGAGCGGGAGTAACACAGATACGCAGTATTTT	CSARSGSNTDTQYF
-	many	TRBV19	TRBJ1-5	TGTGCCAGCAGCAGGGGCCTAAATCAGCCCCAGCATTTT	CASSRGLNQPQHF
-	medium-sized	TRBV7-3	TRBJ2-1	TGTGCCAGCAGCTTATTCCGTCCCTTCTACAATGAGCAGTTCTTC	CASSLFRPFYNEQFF
TRBD1	medium-sized	TRBV20-1	TRBJ2-7	TGCAGTGCTAGGGGGCCGGGACAGGGGGCGTACGAGCAGTACTTC	CSARGPGQGAYEQYF
-	many	TRBV6-1	TRBJ1-5	TGTGCCAGCGCTGGGGGCAGGGAGAATCAGCCCCAGCATTTT	CASAGGRENQPQHF
TRBD1	medium-sized	TRBV2	TRBJ2-3	TGTGCCAGCAGGTCCGACAGGGGAGGTTTTAACACAGATACGCAGTATTTT	CASRSDRGGFNTDTQYF
-	many	TRBV7-8	TRBJ2-7	TGTGCCAGCAGCTTAGAGTCCGCGGCAGAGCAGTACTTC	CASSLESAAEQYF
-	many	TRBV15	TRBJ2-1	TGTGCCACCAGCAGAGTCACTAGGTCGTTCTCGGATGAGCAGTTCTTC	CATSRVTRSFSDEQFF